Below, 32 T cell receptor beta chains from the same sample are listed, as sequenced in a study of metastatic and nonmetastatic thyroid tumors (TCRdb year 2020). No treatment had been received by any patient before thyroid surgery. Receptor amplification or capture employed PCR. The instrument was an Illumina HiSeq 4000. In-frame beta chains were kept once TCRdb had trimmed the public reads at Q25 with fastp and called clones with MiXCR. The sample table shows 20,000 to 25,000 clones, and 24% are seen once. The leading ten clones occupy 6.4% of the sample. The sample taken for sequencing was tumor tissue. Every receptor here comes from a female donor with papillary thyroid cancer or a benign thyroid nodule (not recorded which). Some clones in this sample may be carry-over from other donors' samples.

Remarks on this clone: At one end, the junction sequence differs from germline, possibly due to a read error. The chain links TRBV24-1 to TRBJ2-3; the D gene could be TRBD1 or TRBD2 (5 bases each). The germline V gene encodes CDR1 KGHDR and CDR2 SFDVKD. The CDR3 is 15 residues long. The CDR3 spells CATSDLAASTGTQYF. CDR3 sequence (DNA): TGTGCCACCAGTGATTTAGCGGCGAGCACAGGTACGCAGTATTTT.

This clone was picked up many times. V gene TRBV3-1 combines with J gene TRBJ2-7, with 10 bases aligning to TRBD2. CDR3 size: 15 residues. The V segment lost 4 bases and the J segment 2 bases; nucleotides outside the gene matches: 5. CDR1 is LGHDT and CDR2 is YNNKEL in the germline V gene (reference sequence). CDR3 protein: CASSPQAGGPYEQYF. The CDR3 DNA reads as TGTGCCAGCAGCCCTCAAGCGGGAGGGCCCTACGAGCAGTACTTC.

The chain recombines TRBV5-1 with TRBJ1-2; D unclear. The V gene lost 0 bases and the J gene lost 3 bases, with 12 bases spanning the gap. CDR1 is SGHRS and CDR2 is YFSETQ in the germline V gene. This CDR3 is 15 amino acids long. The CDR3 DNA reads TGCGCCAGCAGCTTGGCACCGGTGTCCGACTATGGCTACACCTTC. Translation gives CASSLAPVSDYGYTF.

This clone occurred once. The chain has TRBV11-2 and TRBJ2-7; D is unclear. The CDR3 runs 11 residues. Trimming took 4 bases from V and 1 from J, leaving 2 bases between them. The germline V gene encodes CDR1 SGHAT and CDR2 FQNNGV. The CDR3 spells CASSSSYEQYF. DNA for the CDR3: TGTGCCAGCAGCTCTTCCTACGAGCAGTACTTC.

The sample holds many counts of this clone. V and J are TRBV20-1 and TRBJ2-5; 11 bases match TRBD2. J lost 7 bases, V lost 0 bases, and 13 bases had no gene match. This CDR3 is built from 17 residues. Germline assignment: CDR1 DFQATT and CDR2 SNEGSKA (reference sequence). In nucleotides, the CDR3 is TGCAGTGCTAGAGACGGAAAAACTAGCGGGAGTCGCGGGACCCAGTACTTC. Its protein is CSARDGKTSGSRGTQYF.

This clone was counted ten times or more. The CDR3 is CASSHDRLYGYTF. CDR3 nucleotide sequence: TGTGCCAGCAGTCATGACCGACTCTATGGCTACACCTTC. V and J are TRBV7-9 and TRBJ1-2; D remains unclear. The CDR3 is 13 amino acids. Trimming pared 6 bases from V and 4 bases from J, leaving 12 bases between. Germline CDR1 reads SEHNR; CDR2 reads FQNEAQ (reference sequence).

This clone has only a few counts. The gene calls are TRBV6-2 or TRBV6-3 and TRBJ1-5; 7 bases match TRBD1. V shed 5 bases, J shed 3 bases, and the junction held 7 bases outside the gene matches. CDR1 and CDR2 from the germline V gene are MNHEY and SVGEGT. The CDR3 length is 15 residues. For the CDR3, the DNA is TGTGCCAGCAGTCCCGGACAGGAAAACAATCAGCCCCAGCATTTT. Translation gives CASSPGQENNQPQHF.

This clone was observed many times. The V call is TRBV5-6, the J call TRBJ1-2; no clear D gene. Germline V gene data show CDR1 as SGHDT and CDR2 as YYEEEE. V lost 5 bases, J lost 5 bases, and 16 bases lay in between. The CDR3 runs 14 residues. The CDR3, as DNA: TGTGCCAGCAGGAAAACCACAACACTATATGGCTACACCTTC. Amino acids: CASRKTTTLYGYTF.

The rearrangement joins TRBV6-2 or TRBV6-3 to TRBJ2-7; possible D gene TRBD1, 6 bases. The CDR3 runs to 14 residues. CDR1 is MNHEY, CDR2 SVGEGT, per germline. The V end lost 7 bases, the J end lost 3 bases, and 16 bases lay between the germline ends. CDR3 protein: CASNTLGTNYEQYF. The CDR3 bases are TGTGCCAGCAATACACTCGGGACAAACTACGAGCAGTACTTC.

This chain joins TRBV5-1 and TRBJ2-7; unclear D gene. Between the trimmed V and J ends, which lost 1 base and 2 bases, there was a span of 10 bases. Per germline, CDR1 SGHRS and CDR2 YFSETQ. The CDR3 length is 14 residues. This CDR3 is CASSLSLQTYEQYF. In DNA form, the CDR3 reads TGCGCCAGCAGCTTGTCTTTGCAGACCTACGAGCAGTACTTC.

This clone was observed a handful of times. This chain uses TRBV6-5 with TRBJ2-7, with 7 bases that match TRBD1. The CDR3 has 15 residues. V was clipped by 0 bases and J by 0 bases; unmatched bases: 2. The V gene's germline CDR1 is MNHEY and CDR2 SVGAGI. Here the CDR3 reads CASSYSGDSSYEQYF. CDR3 in DNA: TGTGCCAGCAGTTACTCGGGGGACAGCTCCTACGAGCAGTACTTC.

This clone showed up many times. A clone one base away is much larger, so this may be a read error. The chain employs TRBV20-1 and TRBJ2-1, with 9 bases aligning to TRBD2. Germline CDR1 DFQATT, CDR2 SNEGSKA (reference sequence). The CDR3 extends over 13 amino acids. The CDR3 bases are TGCATCCTCGCGGTAGCGGGGGACAATGAGCAGTTCTTC. It yields the protein CILAVAGDNEQFF.

This clone was seen repeatedly, ten times or more. This chain links TRBV6-1 with TRBJ1-3; unclear D gene. V lost 1 base and J lost 0, with 7 bases in between. Germline-derived CDR1 and CDR2 are MNHNS and SASEGT. CDR3 size: 15 residues. The CDR3 sequence: CASSEVMGSGNTIYF. CDR3 in DNA: TGTGCCAGCAGTGAAGTGATGGGCTCTGGAAACACCATATATTTT.

By share, this clone ranks as medium-sized (0.01 to 0.1%). The V gene is TRBV12-3 or TRBV12-4, the J gene TRBJ2-1, with 9 bases fitting TRBD2. The V and J ends lost 3 bases and 8 bases, in that order; junction bases with no gene match: 8. The CDR3 covers 15 residues. This chain's CDR3 is CASSFLASGKDEQFF. CDR3 sequence (DNA): TGTGCCAGCAGTTTTTTGGCTAGCGGGAAGGATGAGCAGTTCTTC.

This clone occurred many times. A read error may explain this, as a much larger clone is one base away. The chain carries TRBV19 and TRBJ1-1; D perhaps matches TRBD1 (5 bases). Germline-derived CDR1 and CDR2 are LNHDA and SQIVND (reference sequence). The V end lost 11 bases, the J end lost 3 bases, and 16 bases lay between the germline ends. The CDR3 totals 13 residues. CDR3 nucleotides: TGTGCCTCTGGGCGGGACCGGGACACTGAAGCTTTCTTT. As protein: CASGRDRDTEAFF.

This chain connects TRBV27 to TRBJ1-6; 9 nucleotides match TRBD1. Germline assignment: CDR1 MNHEY and CDR2 SMNVEV (reference sequence). The V gene end was trimmed by 3 bases and the J gene end by 9 bases; junction bases not matched to a gene: 3. This CDR3 spans 14 amino acids. CDR3 nucleotides: TGTGCCAGCAGTTTCGGACAGGGGACTTCACCCCTCCACTTT. Its translation: CASSFGQGTSPLHF.

The chain recombines TRBV10-1 with TRBJ2-5, with D unresolved. The CDR3 totals 13 residues. Germline V gene sequence: CDR1 WNHNN, CDR2 SYGVQD (reference sequence). V lost 5 bases and J lost 5, with 12 bases in between. The CDR3 nucleotides read TGCGCCAGCAGTAGTACCCTCCTGGAGACCCAGTACTTC. It translates to CASSSTLLETQYF.

This clone qualifies as medium-sized. The sample has other DNA sequences that encode this CDR3 too. CDR3 coding DNA: TGTGCCATCAGTGAGTCGGTTTCCGAAGATGAGCAGTTCTTC. The encoded protein is CAISESVSEDEQFF. The chain has TRBV10-3 and TRBJ2-1; no reliable D call. The CDR3 covers 14 residues. Trimming stripped 0 bases from V and 8 bases from J, with 11 bases between. Germline V gives CDR1 ENHRY, CDR2 SYGVKD.

At least ten counts were recorded for this clone. The DNA for the CDR3 is TGTGCCAGCAGCCCAGGGACAGGGGGCTTGAACATTCAGTACTTC. Translation: CASSPGTGGLNIQYF. The rearrangement uses TRBV6-1 and TRBJ2-4, with 12 bases that match TRBD1. CDR1 and CDR2 from the germline V gene are MNHNS and SASEGT. J gave up 7 bases and V 6 bases, and 7 bases lay outside the gene matches. This CDR3 is built from 15 residues.

The rearrangement links TRBV20-1 to TRBJ2-1, with D perhaps given as TRBD1 or TRBD2 (5 bases each). Trimming cost V 3 bases and J 8 bases, with 11 bases left between them. CDR1 is DFQATT and CDR2 is SNEGSKA in the germline V gene (reference sequence). The CDR3 covers 12 residues. In DNA, the CDR3 is TGCAGTGCTAGTCGGGGCAGGGATGAGCAGTTCTTC. It yields the protein CSASRGRDEQFF.

This clone was observed a handful of times. V usage is TRBV6-1 and J usage is TRBJ1-5; D is undetermined. The length of the CDR3 is 13 residues. V dropped 8 bases and J dropped 0 bases, with 8 bases sitting between them. Germline V gene data show CDR1 as MNHNS and CDR2 as SASEGT. CDR3 residues: CASAEYSNQPQHF. The CDR3 nucleotides are TGTGCCAGCGCAGAGTATAGCAATCAGCCCCAGCATTTT.

This clone has more than one count but fewer than ten. The CDR3 bases are TGTGCCAGTTGGGGGGACTCCTATAATTCACCCCTCCACTTT. This encodes CASWGDSYNSPLHF. This chain connects TRBV19 to TRBJ1-6; a weak D match, TRBD1 (5 bases). The CDR3 has 14 amino acids. Between the trimmed V and J ends, which lost 8 bases and 0 bases, there was a span of 8 bases. Germline CDR1 reads LNHDA; CDR2 reads SQIVND (reference sequence).

V is TRBV4-1 and J is TRBJ1-1; D unresolved. Germline values: CDR1 MGHRA, CDR2 YSYEKL. V lost 2 bases and J lost 6, with 13 bases in between. The CDR3 covers 14 residues. DNA for the CDR3: TGCGCCAGCAGCCAAACGGACCCAGTCCCTGAAGCTTTCTTT. Translated: CASSQTDPVPEAFF.

This clone turned up a few times. Being one base from a much bigger clone, this may be a read error. The V call is TRBV7-9, the J call TRBJ2-3; D is unclear. Germline values: CDR1 SEHNR, CDR2 FQNEAQ (reference sequence). There are 14 residues in the CDR3. V dropped 8 bases and J dropped 4 bases, with 16 bases sitting between them. Here the CDR3 DNA reads TGTGCCAGCGCGCACCCCCCTGGGTCAGATACGCAGTATTTT. Translated: CASAHPPGSDTQYF.

Comment on this clone: The junction shows a germline mismatch at one end, possibly a read error. The V gene is TRBV5-1, the J gene TRBJ1-2; no clear D. There are 14 residues in the CDR3. Germline V gene lookup returns CDR1 SGHRS and CDR2 YFSETQ. The chain's CDR3 is CAISLVVGNCGYAF. As DNA, the CDR3 is TGCGCCATCAGCTTGGTCGTCGGGAACTGTGGCTACGCCTTC.

This clone was detected only a few times. The conserved final phenylalanine or tryptophan is absent from the CDR3, which likely points to a read error. The chain combines TRBV28 with TRBJ1-2; possible D gene TRBD1, 6 bases. Trimming left V 8 bases short and J 1 base short, with 11 bases between. Germline CDR1 is MDHEN and CDR2 is SYDVKM. The CDR3 extends over 13 amino acids. The CDR3 DNA is TGTGCCAGCTTATCAGGGGTTAACTATGGCTACACCCTC. This translates into CASLSGVNYGYTL.

This clone was seen a handful of times. One end of the junction varies from germline; a read error may be responsible. The sample has other DNA sequences that encode this CDR3 too. The chain is built from TRBV19 and TRBJ2-5, with 7 bases matching TRBD2. Germline V CDR1 and CDR2: LNHDA, SQIVND (reference sequence). This CDR3 is 13 amino acids long. CDR3 DNA: TGCGCCATTAGTATTGGGGGGGGAGAGACCCAGTACTTC. This sequence encodes CAISIGGGETQYF.

This clone was seen repeatedly, ten times or more. CDR3 DNA: TGTGCCAGCAGTGAATTGGGGGGGAACACTGAAGCTTTCTTT. Translating gives CASSELGGNTEAFF. J is TRBJ1-1 and V is TRBV6-1, with D possibly matching TRBD1 (5 bases). Trimming left V 2 bases short and J 1 base short, with 8 bases between. The CDR3 contains 14 residues. Germline V gives CDR1 MNHNS, CDR2 SASEGT.

In this sample, this clone turned up a few times. This chain connects TRBV6-6 to TRBJ2-6; 7 bases agree with TRBD1. The germline V gene has CDR1 MNHNY and CDR2 SVGAGI (reference sequence). After removal of 6 bases from V and 0 bases from J, the junction contained 11 bases not matched to a gene. The CDR3 has 18 residues. The DNA for the CDR3 is TGTGCCAGCAGCCGGGACAGTGCGAGCCTCTCTGGGGCCAACGTCCTGACTTTC. Translation: CASSRDSASLSGANVLTF.

As for this clone: An end of the junction does not agree with germline; a read error may underlie this. J is TRBJ2-7 and V is TRBV6-1; 7 nucleotides line up with TRBD1. The CDR3 totals 15 residues. Germline CDR1 reads MNHNS; CDR2 reads SASEGT. The CDR3 bases are TGTGCCAGCAGCCTGATGGGACAGATAGTCTACGATCAGTACTTC. Translated: CASSLMGQIVYDQYF.

In this sample, this clone turned up many times. The chain links TRBV29-1 to TRBJ2-2; D call uncertain. This CDR3 is built from 14 residues. Germline values: CDR1 SQVTM, CDR2 ANQGSEA. V shed 3 bases and J shed 5 bases, with 13 bases lying between them. The CDR3: CSVEGLLGTGELFF. Here the CDR3 DNA reads TGCAGCGTTGAGGGTCTTCTTGGGACCGGGGAGCTGTTTTTT.

This clone was picked up a small number of times. Given a much more abundant clone one base away, this may be a read error. V gene TRBV30 combines with J gene TRBJ1-1; D is undetermined. The CDR3 has 10 amino acids. CDR1 is GTSNPN and CDR2 is SVGIG in the germline V gene (reference sequence). The V and J ends lost 6 bases and 6 bases respectively, with 8 bases between them. Here the CDR3 DNA reads TGTGCCTGTGGGCTCGCTGAAGCTTTCTTT. This gives the protein CACGLAEAFF.